Described below is a single T cell receptor (beta chain) sequence and its context. Antigen specificity is unknown. Method: immunoSEQ multiplex PCR; TCRdb's copy keeps in-frame clones and lacks some. This sample yields 4,000 or so clones, of which around 83% are seen a single time; approximately 6.8% belongs to the top ten. With V trimmed by 2 bases and J by 5 bases, 9 bases remained unmatched. The CDR3 sequence is 16 residues long. Germline V CDR1 and CDR2: SGHAT, FQNNGV. This sample is part of a study of T cell repertoires in ileal Crohn's disease. Study information: Under 40% were active smokers at surgery; median disease duration was roughly 8 years. Findings of the study overall: High-frequency clones were more common in sorted CD8 than CD4 cells.

The sequenced sample consisted of ileal tissue. The rearrangement links TRBV11-2 to TRBJ2-5; 9 bases are a match to TRBD1. The receptor comes from an adult with Crohn's disease. The DNA for the CDR3 is TGTGCCAGCAGCTTACTGTACAGGGGGCTAGGGGAGACCCAGTACTTC. The encoded protein is CASSLLYRGLGETQYF.